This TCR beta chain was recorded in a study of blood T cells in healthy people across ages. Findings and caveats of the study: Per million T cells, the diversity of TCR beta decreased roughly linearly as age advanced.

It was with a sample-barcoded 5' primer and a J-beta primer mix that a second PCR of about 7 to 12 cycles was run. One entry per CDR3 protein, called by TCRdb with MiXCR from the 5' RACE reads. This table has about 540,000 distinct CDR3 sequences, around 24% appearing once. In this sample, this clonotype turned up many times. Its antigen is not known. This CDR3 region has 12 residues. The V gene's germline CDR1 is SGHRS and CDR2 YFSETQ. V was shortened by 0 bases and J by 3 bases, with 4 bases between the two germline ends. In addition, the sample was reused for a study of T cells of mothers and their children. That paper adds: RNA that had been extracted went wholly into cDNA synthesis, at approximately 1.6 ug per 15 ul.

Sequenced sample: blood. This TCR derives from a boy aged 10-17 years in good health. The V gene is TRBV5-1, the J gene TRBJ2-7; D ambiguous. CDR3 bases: TGCGCCAGCAGCTTGGAAGGCTACGAGCAGTACTTC. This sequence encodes CASSLEGYEQYF.